The present T cell receptor beta chain was sequenced within a study of PD-1 blockade in classical Hodgkin lymphoma. Study outcomes and limitations: Patients with an early start, nivolumab under 1 year after ASCT, were excluded. Reasons behind the repertoire differences stay unclear, perhaps disease activity or earlier therapy. Newly diagnosed patients had baseline TCR diversity that was reportedly lower than that of healthy donors.

Details on this clone: The antigen is undetermined.

Data came from immunoSEQ multiplex PCR; TCRdb stores just in-frame clones and leaves some out. The sample consists of some 15,000 clones, 89% of them appearing once. CDR1 is SGHVS and CDR2 is FNYEAQ in the germline V gene. This CDR3 has 16 residues. J gave up 2 bases and V 1 base, and 7 bases lay outside the gene matches. Time point here: cycle 4 day 1 (C4D1), after 6 weeks of nivolumab. Every single patient, without exception, relapsed after autologous stem cell transplantation, and brentuximab vedotin exposure varied. It was by magnetic negative selection that CD8+ T cells were isolated from thawed PBMCs. Complete response, partial response or progressive disease constituted the best response categories observed.

The sequence derives from a human donor with classical Hodgkin lymphoma. The chain uses TRBV7-6 and TRBJ1-1, with 7 bases matching TRBD1. The source material was CD8+ T cells from blood, sampled before the fourth cycle of nivolumab. CDR3 in DNA: TGTGCCAGCAGCTTAGGGGAAGACAGGGTTAACACTGAAGCTTTCTTT. Translating gives CASSLGEDRVNTEAFF.